This T cell receptor beta chain originates from a study of beta chain features in type 1 diabetes. This clone was seen more than once but under ten times. The antigen remains undetermined. Study observations and caveats: Within each of all four CD4+ subsets, Type 1 diabetes patients had TCRB CDR3s that were moderately but significantly shorter. The VDJ junctions of type 1 diabetes patients carried fewer insertions and more deletions. PCR could preferentially amplify shorter templates, alike in patients and controls.

As every portion of the isolated RNA was reverse transcribed, the sequencing read expressed TCRB transcripts. Assay: immunoSEQ multiplex PCR; the TCRdb copy retains only in-frame clones and omits some. Among hundreds of thousands of clones listed, 15% were seen once. The CDR3 spans 15 residues. Germline V gives CDR1 SGHRS, CDR2 YFSETQ. V was clipped by 5 bases and J by 0 bases; unmatched bases: 4. A sort by CD45RO/CCR7/CD25/CD127/CD95/CD27 yielded CD4+ naive, central memory, regulatory and stem cell-like memory cells. Source material: naive CD4+ T cells from blood. V usage is TRBV5-1 and J usage is TRBJ1-4, with 7 bases fitting TRBD1. The receptor was derived from a man aged 18 to 29 with type 1 diabetes. DNA of the CDR3: TGCGCCAGCAGAGAACAGGGGACAACTAATGAAAAACTGTTTTTT. Residues: CASREQGTTNEKLFF. The complete variable domain, with remaining parts taken from reference TRBV5-1 and TRBJ1-4, reads KAGVTQTPRYLIKTRGQQVTLSCSPISGHRSVSWYQQTPGQGLQFLFEYFSETQRNKGNFPGRFSGRQFSNSRSEMNVSTLELGDSALYLCASREQGTTNEKLFFGSGTQLSVL.